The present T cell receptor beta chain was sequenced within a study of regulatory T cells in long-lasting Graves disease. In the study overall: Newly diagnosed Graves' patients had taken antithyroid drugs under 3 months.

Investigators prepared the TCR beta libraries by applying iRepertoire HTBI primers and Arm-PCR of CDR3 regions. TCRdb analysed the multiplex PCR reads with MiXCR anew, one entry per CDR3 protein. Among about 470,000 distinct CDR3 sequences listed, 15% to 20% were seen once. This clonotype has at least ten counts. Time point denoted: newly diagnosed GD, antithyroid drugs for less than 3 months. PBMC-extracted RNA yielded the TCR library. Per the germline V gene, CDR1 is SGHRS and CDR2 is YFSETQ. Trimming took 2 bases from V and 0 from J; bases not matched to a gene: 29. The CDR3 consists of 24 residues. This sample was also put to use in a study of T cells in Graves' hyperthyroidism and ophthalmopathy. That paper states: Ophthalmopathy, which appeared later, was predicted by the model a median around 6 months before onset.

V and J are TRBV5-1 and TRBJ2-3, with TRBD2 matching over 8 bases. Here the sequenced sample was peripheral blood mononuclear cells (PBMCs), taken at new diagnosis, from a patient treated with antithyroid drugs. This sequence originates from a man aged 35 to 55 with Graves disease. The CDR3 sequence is CASSFPRQPPSTATSGYSTDTQYF. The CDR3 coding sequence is TGCGCCAGCAGCTTCCCGAGACAACCTCCTAGCACGGCCACTAGCGGCTATAGCACAGATACGCAGTATTTT.